Below are 2 T cell receptor beta chains sequenced from a single sample in a study of T cells in Graves' hyperthyroidism and ophthalmopathy. RNA transcripts provided the source from which TCR beta CDR3 regions were amplified. Researchers ran a first-round RT-PCR on the TCR CDR3 using the HTBI primer set. One entry per CDR3 protein, called by TCRdb with MiXCR from the multiplex PCR reads. This sample has some 570,000 distinct CDR3 sequences, with 15% to 20% found just once. Sequenced input: blood. The receptors here all came from a woman aged 18-29 years with Graves' ophthalmopathy.

This clonotype was counted at least ten times. V usage is TRBV15 and J usage is TRBJ2-1; 11 nucleotides line up with TRBD2. J gave up 9 bases and V 0 bases, and 13 bases lay outside the gene matches. Per the germline V gene, CDR1 is LNHNV and CDR2 is YYDKDF (reference sequence). The CDR3 has 18 amino acids. CDR3 residues: CATSRDEATSGIVGEQFF. CDR3 in DNA: TGTGCCACCAGCAGAGATGAGGCGACTAGCGGGATTGTGGGTGAGCAGTTCTTC.

This clonotype was seen ten or more times. The V gene is TRBV5-1, the J gene TRBJ2-7, with 10 nucleotides matching TRBD2. V lost 2 bases and J lost 7; bases outside the gene matches: 12. CDR1 is SGHRS and CDR2 is YFSETQ in the germline V gene. The CDR3 spans 16 residues. The DNA of the CDR3 is TGCGCCAGCAGCTTAGAAGGTCTAGCGGGAGAGGGTGAGCAGTACTTC. This translates into CASSLEGLAGEGEQYF.